This entry describes one TCR beta chain. This sample's treatment: oral pan-JAK inhibitor, 5-10 mg twice daily. Sorted out of PBMCs were CD4+ T cells and CD8+ T cells. Extraction and reverse transcription of RNA yielded cDNA as the sequencing template. Using immunoSEQ multiplex PCR, the repertoire was profiled, and TCRdb retains in-frame clones only, with some absent. The table has approximately 170,000 clones, roughly 60% seen once. These data originate in a study of CD8+ T cells in alopecia areata. The CDR3 covers 15 residues. CDR1 and CDR2 from the germline V gene are SNHLY and FYNNEI. Losses at the gene ends were 4 bases for V and 1 base for J; bases not matched to a gene: 3.

The receptor was isolated from a human donor with alopecia areata. This chain uses TRBV2 with TRBJ1-1; 10 bases are shared with TRBD1. The specimen was CD4+ T cells sorted from blood, collected at week 24, from a patient treated with tofacitinib. In nucleotides, the CDR3 is TGTGCCAGCAGTGGACAGGGGGCCCCGAACACTGAAGCTTTCTTT. Its protein product is CASSGQGAPNTEAFF.